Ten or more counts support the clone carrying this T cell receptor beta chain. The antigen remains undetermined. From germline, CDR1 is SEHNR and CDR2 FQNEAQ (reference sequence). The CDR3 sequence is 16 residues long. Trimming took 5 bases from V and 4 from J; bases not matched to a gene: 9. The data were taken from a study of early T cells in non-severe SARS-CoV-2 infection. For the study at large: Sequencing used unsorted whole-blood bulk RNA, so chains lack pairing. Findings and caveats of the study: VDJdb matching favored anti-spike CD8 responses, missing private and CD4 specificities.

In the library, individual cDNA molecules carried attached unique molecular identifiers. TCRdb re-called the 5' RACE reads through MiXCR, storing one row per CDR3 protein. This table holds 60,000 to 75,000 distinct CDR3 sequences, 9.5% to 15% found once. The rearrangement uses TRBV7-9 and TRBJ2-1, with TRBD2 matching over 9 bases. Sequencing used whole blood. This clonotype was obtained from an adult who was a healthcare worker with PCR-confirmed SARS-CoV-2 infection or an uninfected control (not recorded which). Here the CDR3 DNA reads TGTGCCAGCAGCGTGGGTAGCGGGGGAGCATACAATGAGCAGTTCTTC. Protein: CASSVGSGGAYNEQFF.